These T cell receptor beta chains were read from a single sample in a study of blood T cell repertoires in COVID-19. Method: immunoSEQ multiplex PCR; TCRdb's copy keeps in-frame clones and lacks some. The table lists some 460,000 clones, around 88% of them singletons. Sequencing was performed on peripheral blood. These receptors were obtained from a woman aged 25 to 39 with acute or convalescent COVID-19. Each CDR3 is given with its conserved first and last residue. The D gene is left open where the match is weak. Not all rows give a size; the values are once, few, many and, for expanded clones, a class.

v_call: TRBV15; clone_size: .; j_call: TRBJ1-4; cdr3_length: 15; d_call: .; cdr3_aa: CATSDQQGLNEKLFF; cdr3_nt: TGTGCCACCAGCGACCAACAGGGTTTAAATGAAAAACTGTTTTTT
v_call: TRBV9; clone_size: .; j_call: TRBJ1-3; cdr3_length: 19; d_call: TRBD1; cdr3_aa: CASSPRAGGQGLSGNTIYF; cdr3_nt: TGTGCCAGCAGCCCGAGAGCCGGAGGACAGGGTTTGTCTGGAAACACCATATATTTT
v_call: TRBV7-9; clone_size: few; j_call: TRBJ1-4; cdr3_length: 13; d_call: .; cdr3_aa: CASGPWANEKLFF; cdr3_nt: TGTGCCAGCGGGCCGTGGGCAAATGAAAAACTGTTTTTT
v_call: TRBV6-5; clone_size: once; j_call: TRBJ2-1; cdr3_length: 13; d_call: .; cdr3_aa: CASTLRRDNEQFF; cdr3_nt: TGTGCCAGCACCCTGCGCAGGGACAATGAGCAGTTCTTC
v_call: TRBV10-1; clone_size: few; j_call: TRBJ1-2; cdr3_length: 13; d_call: .; cdr3_aa: CASSEVANYGYTF; cdr3_nt: TGCGCCAGCAGTGAGGTAGCAAACTATGGCTACACCTTC
v_call: TRBV28; clone_size: .; j_call: TRBJ2-7; cdr3_length: 16; d_call: TRBD2; cdr3_aa: CASSPPGGGRSYEQYF; cdr3_nt: TGTGCCAGCAGTCCCCCTGGCGGGGGGCGCTCCTACGAGCAGTACTTC
v_call: TRBV27; clone_size: .; j_call: TRBJ2-1; cdr3_length: 14; d_call: TRBD2; cdr3_aa: CASSSSGVYNEQFF; cdr3_nt: TGTGCCAGCAGTTCTAGCGGGGTATACAATGAGCAGTTCTTC
v_call: TRBV19; clone_size: .; j_call: TRBJ1-5; cdr3_length: 14; d_call: .; cdr3_aa: CASSIGGSNQPQHF; cdr3_nt: TGTGCCAGTAGTATTGGGGGGTCCAATCAGCCCCAGCATTTT
v_call: TRBV5-1; clone_size: few; j_call: TRBJ2-7; cdr3_length: 11; d_call: .; cdr3_aa: CASQGGHEQYF; cdr3_nt: TGCGCCAGCCAGGGGGGCCACGAGCAGTACTTC
v_call: TRBV27; clone_size: .; j_call: TRBJ1-6; cdr3_length: 17; d_call: TRBD1; cdr3_aa: CASSLFPSGTGNSPLHF; cdr3_nt: TGTGCCAGCAGTTTATTCCCCTCCGGGACAGGGAATTCACCCCTCCACTTT
v_call: TRBV7-9; clone_size: .; j_call: TRBJ2-6; cdr3_length: 18; d_call: TRBD1; cdr3_aa: CASSLGTGVFSGANVLTF; cdr3_nt: TGTGCCAGCAGCTTAGGCACAGGGGTTTTCTCTGGGGCCAACGTCCTGACTTTC
v_call: TRBV28; clone_size: .; j_call: TRBJ2-7; cdr3_length: 15; d_call: .; cdr3_aa: CASSTPSGLTYEQYF; cdr3_nt: TGTGCCAGCAGTACGCCGAGTGGGCTGACCTACGAGCAGTACTTC
v_call: TRBV5-1; clone_size: many; j_call: TRBJ2-7; cdr3_length: 17; d_call: TRBD2; cdr3_aa: CASSATFSGGDPYEQYF; cdr3_nt: TGCGCCAGCAGCGCAACGTTTAGCGGGGGGGACCCCTACGAGCAGTACTTC
v_call: TRBV2; clone_size: .; j_call: TRBJ1-2; cdr3_length: 13; d_call: .; cdr3_aa: CASSAGNNYGYTF; cdr3_nt: TGTGCCAGCAGCGCCGGGAATAACTATGGCTACACCTTC
v_call: TRBV5-1; clone_size: .; j_call: TRBJ1-2; cdr3_length: 15; d_call: .; cdr3_aa: CASSPDTYRENGYTF; cdr3_nt: TGCGCCAGCAGCCCGGATACGTACAGGGAAAATGGCTACACCTTC
v_call: TRBV6-5; clone_size: .; j_call: TRBJ2-7; cdr3_length: 13; d_call: .; cdr3_aa: CASHRDRTYEQYF; cdr3_nt: TGTGCCAGCCACCGGGATAGGACCTACGAGCAGTACTTC
v_call: TRBV7-6; clone_size: .; j_call: TRBJ2-3; cdr3_length: 15; d_call: TRBD2; cdr3_aa: CASKSGDYKTDTQYF; cdr3_nt: TGTGCCAGCAAGTCGGGGGACTATAAAACAGATACGCAGTATTTT
v_call: TRBV2; clone_size: .; j_call: TRBJ1-5; cdr3_length: 17; d_call: TRBD1; cdr3_aa: CASSEGTASYSNQPQHF; cdr3_nt: TGTGCCAGCAGTGAGGGGACAGCCTCCTATAGCAATCAGCCCCAGCATTTT
v_call: TRBV14; clone_size: .; j_call: TRBJ2-1; cdr3_length: 16; d_call: TRBD2; cdr3_aa: CASSRKSGVPPGEQFF; cdr3_nt: TGTGCCAGCAGCCGGAAAAGCGGGGTACCCCCGGGTGAGCAGTTCTTC
v_call: TRBV6-1; clone_size: .; j_call: TRBJ1-5; cdr3_length: 16; d_call: TRBD1; cdr3_aa: CASSEAHRGSNQPQHF; cdr3_nt: TGTGCCAGCAGTGAAGCGCACAGGGGGAGCAATCAGCCCCAGCATTTT
v_call: TRBV9; clone_size: .; j_call: TRBJ2-5; cdr3_length: 14; d_call: .; cdr3_aa: CASSPQGGRETQYF; cdr3_nt: TGTGCCAGCAGCCCCCAGGGGGGTAGAGAGACCCAGTACTTC
v_call: TRBV7-9; clone_size: .; j_call: TRBJ2-2; cdr3_length: 16; d_call: TRBD2; cdr3_aa: CASSPAGAPDTGELFF; cdr3_nt: TGTGCCAGCAGCCCAGCGGGGGCCCCCGACACCGGGGAGCTGTTTTTT
v_call: TRBV10-3; clone_size: .; j_call: TRBJ1-1; cdr3_length: 18; d_call: .; cdr3_aa: CAISEWDVSGRVGTEAFF; cdr3_nt: TGTGCCATCAGTGAATGGGACGTAAGTGGGAGGGTGGGCACTGAAGCTTTCTTT
v_call: TRBV19; clone_size: .; j_call: TRBJ1-1; cdr3_length: 15; d_call: TRBD1; cdr3_aa: CASSKFATGGPEAFF; cdr3_nt: TGTGCCAGTAGCAAATTTGCGACAGGGGGCCCTGAAGCTTTCTTT
v_call: TRBV24-1; clone_size: .; j_call: TRBJ2-1; cdr3_length: 16; d_call: .; cdr3_aa: CATSDSAGPWYNEQFF; cdr3_nt: TGTGCCACCAGTGATTCCGCAGGGCCGTGGTACAATGAGCAGTTCTTC
v_call: TRBV5-6; clone_size: .; j_call: TRBJ1-1; cdr3_length: 17; d_call: TRBD1; cdr3_aa: CASSLGRQGVPGTEAFF; cdr3_nt: TGTGCCAGCAGCCTGGGGAGACAGGGGGTTCCAGGGACTGAAGCTTTCTTT
v_call: TRBV2; clone_size: .; j_call: TRBJ2-3; cdr3_length: 14; d_call: .; cdr3_aa: CASSRTVSTDTQYF; cdr3_nt: TGTGCCAGCAGTCGGACAGTTAGCACAGATACGCAGTATTTT
v_call: TRBV18; clone_size: .; j_call: TRBJ1-2; cdr3_length: 13; d_call: TRBD1; cdr3_aa: CASSPYRGRGYTF; cdr3_nt: TGTGCCAGCTCACCCTACAGGGGGCGCGGCTACACCTTC
v_call: TRBV5-1; clone_size: .; j_call: TRBJ2-7; cdr3_length: 13; d_call: .; cdr3_aa: CASSRDGGYEQYF; cdr3_nt: TGCGCCAGCAGCCGGGACGGAGGGTACGAGCAGTACTTC
v_call: TRBV4-1; clone_size: .; j_call: TRBJ2-2; cdr3_length: 15; d_call: .; cdr3_aa: CASSQHPRRTGELFF; cdr3_nt: TGCGCCAGCAGCCAACACCCTAGGCGCACCGGGGAGCTGTTTTTT
v_call: TRBV29-1; clone_size: .; j_call: TRBJ2-7; cdr3_length: 12; d_call: TRBD1; cdr3_aa: CSVAGGGYEQYF; cdr3_nt: TGCAGCGTTGCAGGGGGCGGTTACGAGCAGTACTTC
v_call: TRBV7-9; clone_size: .; j_call: TRBJ1-2; cdr3_length: 13; d_call: .; cdr3_aa: CASSLGRENGYTF; cdr3_nt: TGTGCCAGCAGCTTAGGCAGGGAAAATGGCTACACCTTC
v_call: TRBV3-1/TRBV3-2; clone_size: .; j_call: TRBJ2-3; cdr3_length: 12; d_call: .; cdr3_aa: CASSPPGHTQYF; cdr3_nt: TGTGCCAGCAGCCCCCCGGGTCATACGCAGTATTTT
v_call: TRBV6-5; clone_size: .; j_call: TRBJ2-1; cdr3_length: 12; d_call: .; cdr3_aa: CASSYRGSEQFF; cdr3_nt: TGTGCCAGCAGTTACCGGGGAAGTGAGCAGTTCTTC
v_call: TRBV3-1/TRBV3-2; clone_size: .; j_call: TRBJ2-2; cdr3_length: 15; d_call: .; cdr3_aa: CASSQGGTRTGELFF; cdr3_nt: TGTGCCAGCAGCCAGGGGGGAACTCGAACCGGGGAGCTGTTTTTT
v_call: TRBV4-2; clone_size: .; j_call: TRBJ2-4; cdr3_length: 18; d_call: TRBD2; cdr3_aa: CASSQGKSSGGAKNIQYF; cdr3_nt: TGTGCCAGCAGCCAAGGGAAGAGTAGCGGGGGTGCCAAAAACATTCAGTACTTC
v_call: TRBV19; clone_size: .; j_call: TRBJ2-7; cdr3_length: 14; d_call: TRBD1; cdr3_aa: CASSERQGQDEQYF; cdr3_nt: TGTGCCAGTAGTGAACGACAGGGTCAGGACGAGCAGTACTTC
v_call: TRBV27; clone_size: .; j_call: TRBJ1-5; cdr3_length: 10; d_call: .; cdr3_aa: CASLNQPQHF; cdr3_nt: TGTGCCAGCCTCAATCAGCCCCAGCATTTT
v_call: TRBV10-3; clone_size: .; j_call: TRBJ2-1; cdr3_length: 15; d_call: .; cdr3_aa: CAISETGSSYNEQFF; cdr3_nt: TGTGCCATCAGTGAGACCGGGTCCTCCTACAATGAGCAGTTCTTC
v_call: TRBV7-9; clone_size: .; j_call: TRBJ1-2; cdr3_length: 15; d_call: .; cdr3_aa: CASSPQRGPGGGYTF; cdr3_nt: TGTGCCAGCAGCCCCCAAAGAGGACCCGGGGGTGGCTACACCTTC
v_call: TRBV27; clone_size: .; j_call: TRBJ2-7; cdr3_length: 15; d_call: .; cdr3_aa: CASSLSGQGLYEQYF; cdr3_nt: TGTGCCAGCAGTTTATCGGGGCAGGGGCTGTACGAGCAGTACTTC
v_call: TRBV6-4; clone_size: .; j_call: TRBJ2-3; cdr3_length: 14; d_call: .; cdr3_aa: CASSEQAGTPRQYF; cdr3_nt: TGTGCCAGCAGTGAACAAGCGGGTACCCCCCGGCAGTATTTT
v_call: TRBV4-1; clone_size: .; j_call: TRBJ1-5; cdr3_length: 16; d_call: .; cdr3_aa: CASSQVGQGSNQPQHF; cdr3_nt: TGCGCCAGCAGCCAGGTCGGGCAGGGGAGCAATCAGCCCCAGCATTTT
v_call: TRBV11-2; clone_size: .; j_call: TRBJ1-5; cdr3_length: 15; d_call: TRBD1; cdr3_aa: CASSSNDRESQPQHF; cdr3_nt: TGTGCCAGCAGCTCTAATGACAGGGAATCGCAGCCCCAGCATTTT
v_call: TRBV5-5; clone_size: .; j_call: TRBJ2-2; cdr3_length: 13; d_call: .; cdr3_aa: CASSLRTTGELFF; cdr3_nt: TGTGCCAGCAGCCTAAGGACTACCGGGGAGCTGTTTTTT
v_call: TRBV2; clone_size: .; j_call: TRBJ2-7; cdr3_length: 18; d_call: TRBD1; cdr3_aa: CASKARVRRWTGTYEQYF; cdr3_nt: TGTGCCAGCAAGGCCCGCGTTAGGCGCTGGACAGGGACGTACGAGCAGTACTTC
v_call: TRBV10-1; clone_size: .; j_call: TRBJ2-5; cdr3_length: 13; d_call: TRBD1; cdr3_aa: CAREDRGRQTQYF; cdr3_nt: TGCGCCAGAGAGGACAGGGGACGACAGACCCAGTACTTC
v_call: TRBV7-3; clone_size: .; j_call: TRBJ2-3; cdr3_length: 15; d_call: TRBD2; cdr3_aa: CASSPRLAGLDTQYF; cdr3_nt: TGTGCCAGCAGCCCGAGACTAGCGGGGTTAGATACGCAGTATTTT
v_call: TRBV27; clone_size: .; j_call: TRBJ1-2; cdr3_length: 11; d_call: .; cdr3_aa: CASSSGYGYTF; cdr3_nt: TGTGCCAGCAGCTCCGGGTATGGCTACACCTTC
v_call: TRBV5-1; clone_size: .; j_call: TRBJ2-1; cdr3_length: 14; d_call: TRBD2; cdr3_aa: CASGIGGAYNEQFF; cdr3_nt: TGCGCCAGCGGAATCGGGGGGGCCTACAATGAGCAGTTCTTC
v_call: TRBV18; clone_size: .; j_call: TRBJ2-7; cdr3_length: 13; d_call: .; cdr3_aa: CASSPSAENPQYF; cdr3_nt: TGTGCCAGCTCACCCTCGGCGGAGAACCCGCAGTACTTC
v_call: TRBV3-1/TRBV3-2; clone_size: .; j_call: TRBJ2-7; cdr3_length: 14; d_call: .; cdr3_aa: CASSPMRGTSEQYF; cdr3_nt: TGTGCCAGCAGCCCCATGAGGGGGACCTCGGAGCAGTACTTC
v_call: TRBV2; clone_size: .; j_call: TRBJ1-5; cdr3_length: 14; d_call: TRBD1; cdr3_aa: CASSGQGTNQPQHF; cdr3_nt: TGTGCCAGCAGTGGACAGGGGACCAATCAGCCCCAGCATTTT
v_call: TRBV30; clone_size: .; j_call: TRBJ2-7; cdr3_length: 15; d_call: TRBD2; cdr3_aa: CAWSGLAGGIYEQYF; cdr3_nt: TGTGCCTGGAGCGGACTAGCGGGGGGAATCTACGAGCAGTACTTC
v_call: TRBV6-2/TRBV6-3; clone_size: .; j_call: TRBJ2-2; cdr3_length: 14; d_call: .; cdr3_aa: CASSSPLNTGELFF; cdr3_nt: TGTGCCAGCAGCTCCCCCCTGAACACCGGGGAGCTGTTTTTT
v_call: TRBV7-3; clone_size: .; j_call: TRBJ2-5; cdr3_length: 16; d_call: TRBD2; cdr3_aa: CASSPSLAGGAETQYF; cdr3_nt: TGTGCCAGCAGCCCCTCGCTAGCGGGGGGAGCAGAGACCCAGTACTTC
v_call: TRBV4-1; clone_size: .; j_call: TRBJ1-2; cdr3_length: 13; d_call: TRBD1; cdr3_aa: CASSTGTGGGYTF; cdr3_nt: TGCGCCAGCAGCACAGGGACAGGTGGTGGCTACACCTTC
v_call: TRBV5-6; clone_size: once; j_call: TRBJ2-5; cdr3_length: 15; d_call: TRBD2; cdr3_aa: CASSFGLAGGETQYF; cdr3_nt: TGTGCCAGCAGTTTTGGACTAGCGGGGGGGGAGACCCAGTACTTC
v_call: TRBV6-6; clone_size: .; j_call: TRBJ1-2; cdr3_length: 16; d_call: TRBD1; cdr3_aa: CASSYSKDRGDYGYTF; cdr3_nt: TGTGCCAGCAGTTACTCAAAAGACAGGGGAGATTATGGCTACACCTTC